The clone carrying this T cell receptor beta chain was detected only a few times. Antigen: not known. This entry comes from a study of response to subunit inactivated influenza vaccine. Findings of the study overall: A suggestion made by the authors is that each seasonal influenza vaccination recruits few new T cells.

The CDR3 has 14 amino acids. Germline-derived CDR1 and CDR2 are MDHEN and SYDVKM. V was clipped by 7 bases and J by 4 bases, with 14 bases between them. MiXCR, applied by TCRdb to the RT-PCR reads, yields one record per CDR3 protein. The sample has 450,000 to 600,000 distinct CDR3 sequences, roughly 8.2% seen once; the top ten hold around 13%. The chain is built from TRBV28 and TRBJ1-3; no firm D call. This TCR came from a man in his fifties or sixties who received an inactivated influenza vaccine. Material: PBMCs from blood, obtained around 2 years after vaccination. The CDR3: CASNREGTGNTIYF. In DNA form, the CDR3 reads TGTGCCAGCAACCGGGAGGGCACAGGAAACACCATATATTTT.